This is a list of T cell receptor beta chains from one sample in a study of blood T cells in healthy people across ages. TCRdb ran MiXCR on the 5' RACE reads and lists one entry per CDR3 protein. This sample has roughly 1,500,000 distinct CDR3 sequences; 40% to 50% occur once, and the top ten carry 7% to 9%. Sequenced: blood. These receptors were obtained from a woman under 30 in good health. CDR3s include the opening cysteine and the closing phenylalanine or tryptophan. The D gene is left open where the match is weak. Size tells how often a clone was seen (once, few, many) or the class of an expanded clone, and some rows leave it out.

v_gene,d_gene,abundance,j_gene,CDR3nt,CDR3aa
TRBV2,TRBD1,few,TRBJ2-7,TGTGCCAGCAAGAGGGACAGTACCTCCGAGCAGTACTTC,CASKRDSTSEQYF
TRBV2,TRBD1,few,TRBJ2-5,TGTGCCAGCAAGGGACAGGGGGACAAATCCCATCCAGAGACCCAGTACTTC,CASKGQGDKSHPETQYF
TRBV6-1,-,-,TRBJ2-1,TGTGCCAGCAGAGCCGACAGGGCCACCTTTACCCCGGGGGTATACAATGAGCAGTTCTTC,CASRADRATFTPGVYNEQFF
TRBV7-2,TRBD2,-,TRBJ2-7,TGTGCCAGCAGCCCGAGCGGGAGTCTCTACGAGCAGTACTTC,CASSPSGSLYEQYF
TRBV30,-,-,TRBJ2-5,TGTGCCTGGACCTCTAAAGGGGGGGACAGGCAAGAGACCCAGTACTTC,CAWTSKGGDRQETQYF
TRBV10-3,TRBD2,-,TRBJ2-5,TGTGCCATCAGTCTCGGGACTAGCGGTCAAGAGACCCAGTACTTC,CAISLGTSGQETQYF
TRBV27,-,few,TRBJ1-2,TGTGCCAGCAGTTCCCTGACAGCTAACTATGGCTACACCTTC,CASSSLTANYGYTF
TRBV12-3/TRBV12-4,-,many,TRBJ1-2,TGTGCCAGCAGTTTACTCAAGGCAGGGTTCTTCTATGGCTACACCTTC,CASSLLKAGFFYGYTF
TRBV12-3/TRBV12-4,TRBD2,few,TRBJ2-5,TGTGCCAGCAGTTTAGAAAGCGGGGGGGTCCAAGAGACCCAGTACTTC,CASSLESGGVQETQYF
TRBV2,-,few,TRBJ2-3,TGTGCCAGCAGTGAAGACCCCGGACTCCCACACCGAGCAGATACGCAGTATTTT,CASSEDPGLPHRADTQYF
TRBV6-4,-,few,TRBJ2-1,TGTGCCAGCAGCCCATCAGGACTGGGTCCCTACAATGAGCAGTTCTTC,CASSPSGLGPYNEQFF
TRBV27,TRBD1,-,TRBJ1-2,TGTGCCAGCAGTACGCAGACAGGGATAAGTATGAAGGGCTACACCTTC,CASSTQTGISMKGYTF
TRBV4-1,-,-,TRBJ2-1,TGCGCCAGCAGCCAAGAGGGAGCGGGCCCTCCAAATGAGCAGTTCTTC,CASSQEGAGPPNEQFF
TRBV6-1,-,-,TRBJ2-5,TGTGCCAGCAGTGAATTGACACGGGGCCAGTACTTC,CASSELTRGQYF
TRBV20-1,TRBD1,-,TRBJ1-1,TGCAGTGCTAGAGAACAGGGGCATATTGAAGCTTTCTTT,CSAREQGHIEAFF
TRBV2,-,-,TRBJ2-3,TGTGCCAGCAGTGGAGGGAGTGAGAGTACGCAGTATTTT,CASSGGSESTQYF
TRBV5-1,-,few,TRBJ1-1,TGCGCCAGCAGCCCTGGGGACGTGGGGGCATACACTGAAGCTTTCTTT,CASSPGDVGAYTEAFF
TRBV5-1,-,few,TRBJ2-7,TGCGCCAGCAGCTTCTCTTCCGTGGAGCAGTACTTC,CASSFSSVEQYF
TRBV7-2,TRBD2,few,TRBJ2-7,TGTGCCAGCAGCTTAAACCCTAGCGGGAGCTCCTACGAGCAGTACTTC,CASSLNPSGSSYEQYF
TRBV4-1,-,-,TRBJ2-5,TGCGCCAGCAGCCAGGGGCAGCAACAAGAGACCCAGTACTTC,CASSQGQQQETQYF
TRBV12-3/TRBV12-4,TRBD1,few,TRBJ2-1,TGTGCCAGCAGTTACTGGACAGGGTCCAATGAGCAGTTCTTC,CASSYWTGSNEQFF
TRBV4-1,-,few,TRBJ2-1,TGCGCCAGCAGCCAAGAACGGCTAGCCCGCGGGAATGAGCAGTTCTTC,CASSQERLARGNEQFF
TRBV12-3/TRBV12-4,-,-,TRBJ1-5,TGTGCCAGCAGCCCCGCGGGTCTGCCCCAGCATTTT,CASSPAGLPQHF
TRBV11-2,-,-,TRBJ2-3,TGTGCCAGCAGCAGTTGGCCAGATACGCAGTATTTT,CASSSWPDTQYF
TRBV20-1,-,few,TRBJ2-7,TGCAGTGCTAGAAAAACTGACTACGAGCAGTACTTC,CSARKTDYEQYF
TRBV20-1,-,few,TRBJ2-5,TGCAGTGCTGCCCCCGGGGGTACCCAGTACTTC,CSAAPGGTQYF
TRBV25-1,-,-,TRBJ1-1,TGTGCCAGCAGTACGGGCATCCTGAACACTGAAGCTTTCTTT,CASSTGILNTEAFF
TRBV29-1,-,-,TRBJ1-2,TGCAGCGTTGAAGAGCTCGTAATTTCGGCTGGCTACACCTTC,CSVEELVISAGYTF
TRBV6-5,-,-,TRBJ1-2,TGTGCCAGCACCGTTGGCGCTAACTATGGCTACACCTTC,CASTVGANYGYTF
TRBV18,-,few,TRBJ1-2,TGTGCCAGCTCACCTGTAGGGAATGGCTACACCTTC,CASSPVGNGYTF
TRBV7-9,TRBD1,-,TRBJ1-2,TGTGCCAGCAGCTCCCGAGGGACAGGAGGACTTTATGGCTACACCTTC,CASSSRGTGGLYGYTF
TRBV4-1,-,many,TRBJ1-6,TGCGCCAGCAGCCCCCGGGCAGGGGAGGGAAATTCACCCCTCCACTTT,CASSPRAGEGNSPLHF
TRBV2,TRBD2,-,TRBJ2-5,TGTGCCAGCAAGTCGCAATCGGGGGGGCCCAGCAATGAGCAGTACTTC,CASKSQSGGPSNEQYF
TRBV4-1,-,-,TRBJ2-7,TGCGCCAGCAAAATGTGGGGGTCGGGGTACGAGCAGTACTTC,CASKMWGSGYEQYF
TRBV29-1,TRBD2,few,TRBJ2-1,TGCAGCGTTGAAGGGGGGACTAGCGGGATATACAATGAGCAGTTCTTC,CSVEGGTSGIYNEQFF
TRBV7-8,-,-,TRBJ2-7,TGTGCCAGCAACCGAGACAGTTCTACCTACGAGCAGTACTTC,CASNRDSSTYEQYF
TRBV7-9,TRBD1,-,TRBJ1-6,TGTGCCAGCAGCATACAGGGGGCGCACAATTCACCCCTCCACTTT,CASSIQGAHNSPLHF
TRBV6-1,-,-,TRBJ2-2,TGTGCCAGCAGTCTTCACGGGACCTACACCGGGGAGCTGTTTTTT,CASSLHGTYTGELFF
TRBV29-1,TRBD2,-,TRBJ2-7,TGCAGCGTAGCTAGCGGGGGGGGCTCCTACGAGCAGTACTTC,CSVASGGGSYEQYF
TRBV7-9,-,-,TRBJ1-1,TGTGCCGGCAGCCCTCGGGGCATTCAAATGAACACTGAAGCTTTCTTT,CAGSPRGIQMNTEAFF
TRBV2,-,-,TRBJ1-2,TGTGCCAGCAGTGGCGAAACTAGACAGGTTGGCGGCTACACCTTC,CASSGETRQVGGYTF
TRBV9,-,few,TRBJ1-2,TGTGCCAGCAGCGGGACGGTAGCTAACTATGGCTACACCTTC,CASSGTVANYGYTF
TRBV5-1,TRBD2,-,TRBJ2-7,TGCGCCAGCAGCTGGACTAGCGGAAGCTCCTACAATGAGCAGTACTTC,CASSWTSGSSYNEQYF
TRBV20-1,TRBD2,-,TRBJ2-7,TGCAGTGCTGTAAGCGGGAGTGTCTACGAGCAGTACTTC,CSAVSGSVYEQYF
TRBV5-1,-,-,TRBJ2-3,TGCGCCAGCAGCTTGGACGGGACCTCTCGTAGCACAGATACGCAGTATTTT,CASSLDGTSRSTDTQYF
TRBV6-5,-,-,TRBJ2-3,TGTGCCAGCAGTGCGTTGGGCTCCGTAGCAGATACGCAGTATTTT,CASSALGSVADTQYF
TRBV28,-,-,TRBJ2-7,TGTGCCAGCAGTCATACAGGGGGGGACTACAATGAGCAGTACTTC,CASSHTGGDYNEQYF
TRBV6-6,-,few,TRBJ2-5,TGTGCCAGCAGTTTGGGCCCAGGGGTGAAAGAGACCCAGTACTTC,CASSLGPGVKETQYF
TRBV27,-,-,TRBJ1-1,TGTGCCAGCAGTTTATTGTCGATGGCTGAAGCTTTCTTT,CASSLLSMAEAFF
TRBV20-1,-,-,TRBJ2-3,TGCAGTGCAGATGATTATGATACGCAGTATTTT,CSADDYDTQYF
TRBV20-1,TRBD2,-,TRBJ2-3,TGCAGTGCCGGGACTAGCGGACTACCCACAGATACGCAGTATTTT,CSAGTSGLPTDTQYF
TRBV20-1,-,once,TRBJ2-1,TGCAGTGGTCCTTCTGGGAGGTCGAGTGAGCAGTTCTTC,CSGPSGRSSEQFF
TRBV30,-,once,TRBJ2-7,TGTGCCTGGAGTGTTAGGGGAATTAAACCCTACGAGCAGTACTTC,CAWSVRGIKPYEQYF
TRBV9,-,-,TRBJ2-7,TGTGCCAGCAGCGCCGGAGGCCCGGGCTACTACGAGCAGTACTTC,CASSAGGPGYYEQYF
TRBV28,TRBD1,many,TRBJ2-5,TGTGCCAGCAGGGGACAGGGTCGGCTCTACCAAGAGACCCAGTACTTC,CASRGQGRLYQETQYF